This record covers a single T cell receptor beta chain. Its antigen is unidentified. The germline V gene has CDR1 LGHDT and CDR2 YNNKEL (reference sequence). CDR3 length: 17 amino acids. The ends were cut back, 0 bases at V and 5 bases at J, with 14 bases in the middle. This specimen belongs to a study of T cell responses to AZD1222 COVID-19 vaccine. The method was immunoSEQ multiplex PCR; TCRdb's version includes in-frame clones alone and lacks a portion of them. The sample carries about 120,000 clones, approximately 85% recorded once. Study-wide results and caveats: Only six or seven AZD1222 recipients tested seropositive at baseline. Mostly white British, mostly female donors; authors suggested clonal diversity may be underestimated. Spike-specific TCR breadth and depth went up after people got two AZD1222 doses.

This specimen was peripheral blood, taken on day 0 of AZD1222 vaccination. The sequence was collected from an adult in good health. This rearrangement joins TRBV3-1 (or the pseudogene TRBV3-2) to TRBJ1-6; possible D gene TRBD1, 5 bases. CDR3 nucleotides: TGTGCCAGCAGCCAAGATCAAACGGGGGGAAATAATTCACCCCTCCACTTT. Translating it yields CASSQDQTGGNNSPLHF.